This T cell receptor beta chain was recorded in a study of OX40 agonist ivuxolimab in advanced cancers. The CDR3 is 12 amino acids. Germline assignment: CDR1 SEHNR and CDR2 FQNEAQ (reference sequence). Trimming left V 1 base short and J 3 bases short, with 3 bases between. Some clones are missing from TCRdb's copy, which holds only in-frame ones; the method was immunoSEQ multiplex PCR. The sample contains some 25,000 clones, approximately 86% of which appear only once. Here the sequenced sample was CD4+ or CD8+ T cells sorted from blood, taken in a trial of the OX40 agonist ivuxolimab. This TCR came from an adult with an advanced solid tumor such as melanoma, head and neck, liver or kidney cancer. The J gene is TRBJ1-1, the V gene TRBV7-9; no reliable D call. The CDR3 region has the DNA TGTGCCAGCAGCTTAGGTTACACTGAAGCTTTCTTT. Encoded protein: CASSLGYTEAFF.